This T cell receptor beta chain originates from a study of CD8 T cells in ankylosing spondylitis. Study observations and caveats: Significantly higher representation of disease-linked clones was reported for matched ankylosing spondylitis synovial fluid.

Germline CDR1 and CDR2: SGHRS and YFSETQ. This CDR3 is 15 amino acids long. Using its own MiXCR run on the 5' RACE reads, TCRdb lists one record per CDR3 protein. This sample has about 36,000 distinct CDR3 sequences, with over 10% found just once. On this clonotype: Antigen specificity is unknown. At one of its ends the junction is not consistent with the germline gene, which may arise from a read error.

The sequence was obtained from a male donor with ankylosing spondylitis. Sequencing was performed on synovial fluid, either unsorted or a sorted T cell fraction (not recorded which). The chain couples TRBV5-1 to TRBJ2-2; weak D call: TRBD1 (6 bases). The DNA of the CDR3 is TGCGCCAGCACCTTGGACAGCCGTCCGGCCGGGGAGCTGTTTTTT. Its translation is CASTLDSRPAGELFF.